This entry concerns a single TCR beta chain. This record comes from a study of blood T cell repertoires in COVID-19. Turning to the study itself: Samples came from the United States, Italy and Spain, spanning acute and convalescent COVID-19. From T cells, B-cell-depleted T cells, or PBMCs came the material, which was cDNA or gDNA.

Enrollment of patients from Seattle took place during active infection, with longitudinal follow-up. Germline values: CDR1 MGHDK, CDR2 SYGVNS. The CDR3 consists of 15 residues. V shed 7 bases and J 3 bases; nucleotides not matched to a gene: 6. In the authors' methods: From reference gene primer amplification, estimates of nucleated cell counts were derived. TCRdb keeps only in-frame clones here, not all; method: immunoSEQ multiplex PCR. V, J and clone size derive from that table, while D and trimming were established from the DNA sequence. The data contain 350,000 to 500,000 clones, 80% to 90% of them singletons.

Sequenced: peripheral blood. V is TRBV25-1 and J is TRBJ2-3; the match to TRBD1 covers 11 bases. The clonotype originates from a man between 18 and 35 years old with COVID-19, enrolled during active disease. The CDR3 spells CASKPGQGETDTQYF. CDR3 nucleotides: TGTGCCAGCAAGCCGGGACAGGGGGAGACAGATACGCAGTATTTT.